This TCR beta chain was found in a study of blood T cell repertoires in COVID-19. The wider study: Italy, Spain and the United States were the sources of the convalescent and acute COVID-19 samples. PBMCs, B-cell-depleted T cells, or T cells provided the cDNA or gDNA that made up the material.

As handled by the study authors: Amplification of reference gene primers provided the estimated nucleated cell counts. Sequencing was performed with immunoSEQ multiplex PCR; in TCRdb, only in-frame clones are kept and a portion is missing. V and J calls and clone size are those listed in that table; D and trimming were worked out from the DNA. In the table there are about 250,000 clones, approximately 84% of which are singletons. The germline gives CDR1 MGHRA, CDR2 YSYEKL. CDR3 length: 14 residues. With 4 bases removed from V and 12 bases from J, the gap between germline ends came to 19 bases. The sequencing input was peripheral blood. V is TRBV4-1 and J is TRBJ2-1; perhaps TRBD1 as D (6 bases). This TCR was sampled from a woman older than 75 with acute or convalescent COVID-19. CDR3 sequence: CASSPPDLRRGQFF. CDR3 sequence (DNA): TGCGCCAGCAGCCCCCCTGATTTACGCAGGGGGCAGTTCTTC.